This entry features one T cell receptor beta chain sequence. Assignments of participants to cohorts depended upon their own reported clinical history. The assay was immunoSEQ multiplex PCR, and TCRdb's table has in-frame clones only and misses some. Of approximately 170,000 clones in the sample, about 86% are singletons; the top ten hold 3.6%. The sample is drawn from a study of blood T cell repertoires in COVID-19. The ends were cut back, 0 bases at V and 7 bases at J, with 18 bases in the middle. Germline CDR1 reads LNHDA; CDR2 reads SQIVND (reference sequence). CDR3 length: 16 amino acids. This receptor was identified in a woman aged 45-65 years in a cohort exposed to, infected with or recovered from COVID-19 (not recorded which). The specimen sequenced was PBMCs or T cells enriched from blood (not recorded which). J is TRBJ1-1 and V is TRBV19, with D possibly matching TRBD1 (5 bases). The DNA of the CDR3 is TGTGCCAGTAGTATAGAATATCCAGGGAAACCCAATGAAGCTTTCTTT. Amino acids: CASSIEYPGKPNEAFF.